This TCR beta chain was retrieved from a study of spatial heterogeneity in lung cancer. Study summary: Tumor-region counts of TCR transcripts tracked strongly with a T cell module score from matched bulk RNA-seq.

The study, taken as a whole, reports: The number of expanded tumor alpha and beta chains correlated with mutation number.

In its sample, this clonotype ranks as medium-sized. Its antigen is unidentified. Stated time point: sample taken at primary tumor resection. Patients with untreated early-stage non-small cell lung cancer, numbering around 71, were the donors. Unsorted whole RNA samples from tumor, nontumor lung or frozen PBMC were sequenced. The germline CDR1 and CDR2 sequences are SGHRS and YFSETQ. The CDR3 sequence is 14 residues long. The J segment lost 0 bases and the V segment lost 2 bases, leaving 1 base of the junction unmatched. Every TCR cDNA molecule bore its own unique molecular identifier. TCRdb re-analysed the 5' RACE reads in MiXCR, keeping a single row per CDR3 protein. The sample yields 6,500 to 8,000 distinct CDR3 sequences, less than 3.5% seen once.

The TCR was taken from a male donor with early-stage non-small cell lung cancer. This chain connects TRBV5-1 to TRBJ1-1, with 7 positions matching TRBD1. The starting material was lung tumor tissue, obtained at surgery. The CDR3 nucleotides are TGCGCCAGCAGCTTCAGGGGGATGAACACTGAAGCTTTCTTT. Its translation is CASSFRGMNTEAFF.